This T cell receptor beta chain was captured in a study of breast tumors, draining lymph nodes, adjacent tissues. The CDR3 runs to 16 residues. Germline CDR1 reads LNHNV; CDR2 reads YYDKDF (reference sequence). V was cut by 0 bases and J by 2 bases, with 12 bases left in between. One entry per CDR3 protein, called by TCRdb with MiXCR from the multiplex PCR reads. The table lists under 30,000 distinct CDR3 sequences, less than 25% of them singletons. The clonotype comes from a female donor with breast cancer. Some clones in this sample may be carry-over from other donors' samples. Sequencing was carried out using breast tumor tissue. This rearrangement joins TRBV15 to TRBJ2-3; D unresolved. The DNA for the CDR3 is TGTGCCACCAGCAGAGATCTAAGTCCTGACACAGATACGCAGTATTTT. Translating gives CATSRDLSPDTDTQYF. Variable domain in full (rest from reference TRBV15 and TRBJ2-3): DAMVIQNPRYQVTQFGKPVTLSCSQTLNHNVMYWYQQKSSQAPKLLFHYYDKDFNNEADTPDNFQSRRPNTSFCFLDIRSPGLGDTAMYLCATSRDLSPDTDTQYFGPGTRLTVL.